The 13 T cell receptor beta chains below all came from one sample that was sequenced in a study of PD-L1 blockade in urothelial cancer. Time point specified: peripheral blood 6 weeks after treatment start. Some clones are missing from TCRdb's copy, which holds only in-frame ones; the method was immunoSEQ multiplex PCR. In the table there are under 85,000 clones, more than 85% of which are singletons. The source material was PBMCs, sampled around atezolizumab (anti-PD-L1) treatment. All receptors derive from a woman older than 75 with urothelial cancer.

The V call is TRBV28, the J call TRBJ1-5; D uncertain. Trimming cost V 5 bases and J 2 bases, with 13 bases left between them. This CDR3 region has 15 residues. Germline CDR1 and CDR2: MDHEN and SYDVKM. The CDR3 nucleotides read TGTGCCAGCAGTAATCGGGGTAGCGGCAATCAGCCCCAGCATTTT. Protein: CASSNRGSGNQPQHF.

The chain recombines TRBV4-1 with TRBJ2-1; D gene uncertain. The V and J ends lost 0 bases and 9 bases respectively, with 12 bases between them. Germline CDR1 MGHRA, CDR2 YSYEKL. This CDR3 is built from 14 residues. The CDR3 DNA sequence: TGCGCCAGCAGCCAAGAAGGCCGGGTAGGTGAGCAGTTCTTC. Its protein product is CASSQEGRVGEQFF.

The rearrangement links TRBV28 to TRBJ2-3; 11 nucleotides line up with TRBD2. CDR1 is MDHEN, CDR2 SYDVKM, per germline. The CDR3 has 15 amino acids. With 2 bases clipped from V and 5 bases from J, the junction kept 3 bases outside the gene matches. Here the CDR3 reads CASSLIAGGVDTQYF. The CDR3 DNA reads as TGTGCCAGCAGTTTAATAGCGGGAGGGGTAGATACGCAGTATTTT.

V is TRBV30 and J is TRBJ2-1; 9 bases fit TRBD2. There are 13 residues in the CDR3. Trimming cost V 2 bases and J 6 bases; bases outside gene matches: 2. The V gene's germline CDR1 is GTSNPN and CDR2 SVGIG (reference sequence). The CDR3 loop is CAWSNSGSNEQFF. The CDR3 DNA reads TGTGCCTGGAGTAATAGCGGGAGCAATGAGCAGTTCTTC.

The DNA of the CDR3 is TGTGCCAGCAGTTCTAGGGCGAGCGGGGACCTCCAAGAGACCCAGTACTTC. Its protein is CASSSRASGDLQETQYF. The rearrangement links TRBV28 to TRBJ2-5, with 7 bases lining up with TRBD2. Germline CDR1 is MDHEN and CDR2 is SYDVKM. V was clipped by 4 bases and J by 1 base; unmatched bases: 12. The CDR3 covers 17 residues.

The genes are TRBV7-8 and TRBJ2-7; 8 nucleotides match TRBD1. From germline, CDR1 is SGHVS and CDR2 FQNEAQ. The CDR3 sequence is 15 residues long. V lost 2 bases and J lost 2; bases outside the gene matches: 5. The CDR3 reads CASSLWGQAAYEQYF. The DNA of the CDR3 is TGTGCCAGCAGCTTATGGGGACAGGCAGCCTACGAGCAGTACTTC.

V is TRBV18 and J is TRBJ2-7; no clear D. The CDR3 extends over 14 amino acids. V gave up 0 bases and J gave up 4 bases, with 10 bases separating them. Per germline, CDR1 KGHSH and CDR2 LQKENI. The CDR3 loop reads CASSPPRNPYEQYF. The CDR3 nucleotides are TGTGCCAGCTCACCACCCAGGAACCCTTACGAGCAGTACTTC.

The genes are TRBV4-2 and TRBJ1-5; D ambiguous. V dropped 0 bases and J dropped 8 bases, with 8 bases sitting between them. Germline CDR1 reads LGHNA; CDR2 reads YNFKEQ. The CDR3 runs to 13 residues. The CDR3: CASSQDPPEPQHF. The CDR3 region has the DNA TGTGCCAGCAGCCAAGATCCACCAGAGCCCCAGCATTTT.

This chain's CDR3 is CASSPGQSNQPQHF. The DNA for the CDR3 is TGTGCCAGCTCACCAGGACAGAGCAATCAGCCCCAGCATTTT. The chain links TRBV18 to TRBJ1-5; D possibly corresponds to TRBD1 (6 bases). The germline V gene encodes CDR1 KGHSH and CDR2 LQKENI. Trimming left V 2 bases short and J 1 base short, with 6 bases between. The CDR3 runs to 14 residues.

The chain combines TRBV5-1 with TRBJ2-1; 7 bases line up with TRBD2. Trimming at V came to 4 bases and at J to 2 bases, leaving 6 bases not matched to a gene. This CDR3 contains 15 residues. Per the germline V gene, CDR1 is SGHRS and CDR2 is YFSETQ. CDR3 nucleotide sequence: TGCGCCAGCAGCCCTCGAGCGGGAACCTACAATGAGCAGTTCTTC. Translated: CASSPRAGTYNEQFF. Full variable domain (missing parts from reference TRBV5-1 and TRBJ2-1): KAGVTQTPRYLIKTRGQQVTLSCSPISGHRSVSWYQQTPGQGLQFLFEYFSETQRNKGNFPGRFSGRQFSNSRSEMNVSTLELGDSALYLCASSPRAGTYNEQFFGPGTRLTVL.

This clone was detected only once. The genes are TRBV27 and TRBJ2-3; 11 bases map to TRBD1. The CDR3 covers 16 residues. Looked up from germline, CDR1 is MNHEY and CDR2 is SMNVEV (reference sequence). The ends lost 4 bases at V and 9 bases at J; junction bases unmatched: 12. CDR3 region: CASSSPPGQGVGTQYF. In DNA form, the CDR3 reads TGTGCCAGCAGTTCCCCCCCGGGACAGGGGGTTGGGACGCAGTATTTT.

The chain carries TRBV14 and TRBJ2-3, with D perhaps TRBD1 (5 bases). The germline V gene has CDR1 SGHDN and CDR2 FVKESK. The CDR3 length is 14 residues. V shed 3 bases and J shed 4 bases, with 11 bases lying between them. The CDR3 sequence: CASSHRVMADTQYF. The CDR3 DNA reads as TGTGCCAGCAGCCACAGGGTGATGGCAGATACGCAGTATTTT.

This sequence joins TRBV10-2 and TRBJ2-1; D gene unclear. The germline V gene has CDR1 WSHSY and CDR2 SAAADI. Deletions cut 7 bases from V and 3 bases from J, with 16 bases between. There are 15 residues in the CDR3. The CDR3 loop reads CASNLETPLYNEQFF. The CDR3 DNA follows: TGCGCCAGCAACTTAGAGACTCCCCTCTACAATGAGCAGTTCTTC.